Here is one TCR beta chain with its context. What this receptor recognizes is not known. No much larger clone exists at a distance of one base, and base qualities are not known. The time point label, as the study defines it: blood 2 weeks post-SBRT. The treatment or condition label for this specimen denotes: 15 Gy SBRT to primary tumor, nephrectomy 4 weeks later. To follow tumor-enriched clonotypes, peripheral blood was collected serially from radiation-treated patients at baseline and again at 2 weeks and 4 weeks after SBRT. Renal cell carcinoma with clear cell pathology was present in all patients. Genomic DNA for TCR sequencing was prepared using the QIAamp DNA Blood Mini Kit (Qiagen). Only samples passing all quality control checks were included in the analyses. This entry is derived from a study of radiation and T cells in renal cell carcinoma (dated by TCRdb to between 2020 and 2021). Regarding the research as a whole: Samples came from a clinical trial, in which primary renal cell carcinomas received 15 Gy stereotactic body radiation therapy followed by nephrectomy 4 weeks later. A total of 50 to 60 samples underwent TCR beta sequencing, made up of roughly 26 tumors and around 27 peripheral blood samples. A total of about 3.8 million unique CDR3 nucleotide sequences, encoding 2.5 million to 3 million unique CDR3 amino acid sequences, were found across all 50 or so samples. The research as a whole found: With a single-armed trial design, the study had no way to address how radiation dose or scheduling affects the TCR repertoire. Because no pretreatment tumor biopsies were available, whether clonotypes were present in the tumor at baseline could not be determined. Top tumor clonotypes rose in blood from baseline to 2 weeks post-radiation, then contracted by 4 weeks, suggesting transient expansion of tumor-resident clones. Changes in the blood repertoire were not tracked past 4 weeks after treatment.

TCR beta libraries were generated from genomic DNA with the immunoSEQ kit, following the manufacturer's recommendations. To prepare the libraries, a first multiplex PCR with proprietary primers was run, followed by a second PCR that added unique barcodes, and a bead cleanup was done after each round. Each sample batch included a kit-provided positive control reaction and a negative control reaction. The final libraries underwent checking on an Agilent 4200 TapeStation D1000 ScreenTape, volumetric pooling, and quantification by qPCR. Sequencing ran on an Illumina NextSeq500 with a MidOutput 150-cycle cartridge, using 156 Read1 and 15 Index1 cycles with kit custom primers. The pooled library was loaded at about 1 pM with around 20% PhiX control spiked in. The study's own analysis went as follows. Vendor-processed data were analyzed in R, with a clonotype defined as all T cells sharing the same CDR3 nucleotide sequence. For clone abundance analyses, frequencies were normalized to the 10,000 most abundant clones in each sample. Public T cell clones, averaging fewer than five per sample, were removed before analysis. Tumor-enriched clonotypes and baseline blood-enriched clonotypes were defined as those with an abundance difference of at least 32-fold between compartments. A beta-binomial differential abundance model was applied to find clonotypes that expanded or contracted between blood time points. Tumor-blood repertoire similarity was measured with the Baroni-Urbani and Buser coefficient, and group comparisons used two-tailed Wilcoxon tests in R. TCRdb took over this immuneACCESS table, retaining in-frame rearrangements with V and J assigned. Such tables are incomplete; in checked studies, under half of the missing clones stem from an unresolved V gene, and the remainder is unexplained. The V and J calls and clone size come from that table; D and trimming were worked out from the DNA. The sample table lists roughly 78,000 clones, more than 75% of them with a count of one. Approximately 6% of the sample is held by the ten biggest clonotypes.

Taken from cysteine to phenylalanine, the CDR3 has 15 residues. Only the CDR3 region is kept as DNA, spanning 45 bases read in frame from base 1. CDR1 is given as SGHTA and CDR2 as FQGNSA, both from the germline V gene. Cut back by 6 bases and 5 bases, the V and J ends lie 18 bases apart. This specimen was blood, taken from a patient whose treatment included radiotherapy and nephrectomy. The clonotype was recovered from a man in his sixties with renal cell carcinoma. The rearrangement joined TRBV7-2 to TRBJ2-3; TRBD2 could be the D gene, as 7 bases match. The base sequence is TGTGCCAGCAGGGTTACTTTCGGGGGGCTAGATACGCAGTATTTT. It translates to CASRVTFGGLDTQYF. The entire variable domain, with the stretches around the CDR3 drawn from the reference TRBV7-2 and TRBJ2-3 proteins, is GAGVSQSPSNKVTEKGKDVELRCDPISGHTALYWYRQSLGQGLEFLIYFQGNSAPDKSGLPSDRFSAERTGGSVSTLTIQRTQQEDSAVYLCASRVTFGGLDTQYFGPGTRLTVL.